Following are 3 T cell receptor beta chains from one sample sequenced in a study of Graves' ophthalmopathy and Graves' hyperthyroidism. CDR3 regions of TCR beta were amplified from RNA transcripts. Amplification began with first-round RT-PCR using HTBI primers, then second-round multiplex PCR was performed. Via MiXCR, TCRdb re-called the multiplex PCR reads, giving one row per CDR3 protein. The table records around 400,000 distinct CDR3 sequences, around 17% of them present only once. Sequencing was performed on peripheral blood. The receptors come from a woman younger than 30 with Graves' ophthalmopathy.

This clonotype was found many times. This chain's CDR3 is CASRPGQGAREQYF. CDR3 in DNA: TGTGCCAGCAGGCCCGGACAGGGGGCTCGGGAGCAGTACTTC. The V gene is TRBV6-5, the J gene TRBJ2-7; 11 bases map to TRBD1. The CDR3 runs to 14 residues. V dropped 6 bases and J dropped 7; count of bases not matched to a gene: 8. The germline V gene encodes CDR1 MNHEY and CDR2 SVGAGI.

The genes are TRBV19 and TRBJ2-5; 7 nucleotides align to TRBD2. The V gene's germline CDR1 is LNHDA and CDR2 SQIVND (reference sequence). Unmatched junction bases numbered 12, after V lost 5 bases and J lost 3 bases. This CDR3 is 16 amino acids long. This chain's CDR3 is CASSPPPGLQKETQYF. CDR3 DNA sequence: TGTGCCAGTAGTCCCCCACCGGGACTACAGAAAGAGACCCAGTACTTC. The variable domain in full, completed from reference TRBV19 and TRBJ2-5, reads DGGITQSPKYLFRKEGQNVTLSCEQNLNHDAMYWYRQDPGQGLRLIYYSQIVNDFQKGDIAEGYSVSREKKESFPLTVTSAQKNPTAFYLCASSPPPGLQKETQYFGPGTRLLVL.

The table lists this clonotype with many counts. J is TRBJ1-5 and V is TRBV5-1; D call uncertain. The germline V gene encodes CDR1 SGHRS and CDR2 YFSETQ. This CDR3 has 13 residues. V was clipped by 4 bases and J by 0 bases, with 5 bases between them. CDR3 coding DNA: TGCGCCAGCAGCGAGTATAGCAATCAGCCCCAGCATTTT. Amino acid sequence: CASSEYSNQPQHF.